This entry lists 22 T cell receptor beta chains sequenced from one sample in a study of identical twins. TCRdb analysed the 5' RACE reads with MiXCR anew, one entry per CDR3 protein. The sample records 350,000 to 500,000 distinct CDR3 sequences, about a fifth being singletons. The sample taken for sequencing was naive T cells sorted from blood. These receptors were obtained from a middle-aged man in good health.

The CDR3 DNA is TGCAGTGCGATTATTCTAGCGGGAGTCGCAGATACGCAGTATTTT. It translates to CSAIILAGVADTQYF. The chain recombines TRBV20-1 with TRBJ2-3; 10 positions agree with TRBD2. Germline V gene data show CDR1 as DFQATT and CDR2 as SNEGSKA (reference sequence). The CDR3 runs 15 residues. J lost 4 bases, V lost 6 bases, and 10 bases had no gene match.

This clonotype has a count of ten or more. The chain uses TRBV27 and TRBJ2-3; 10 positions match TRBD2. Per the germline V gene, CDR1 is MNHEY and CDR2 is SMNVEV (reference sequence). The V and J ends lost 3 bases and 5 bases, in that order; junction bases with no gene match: 8. The CDR3 has 16 amino acids. In DNA, the CDR3 is TGTGCCAGCAGTTTCTTGGCCAGCGGGGGGGTAGATACGCAGTATTTT. Amino acids: CASSFLASGGVDTQYF.

This clonotype showed up many times. The V and J genes are TRBV27 and TRBJ2-6; 9 bases align to TRBD1. The junction had 13 bases not matched to a gene; V was cut back by 4 bases and J by 12 bases. CDR3 length equals 16 residues. Germline CDR1 is MNHEY and CDR2 is SMNVEV (reference sequence). CDR3 sequence: CASSSSSWTGAGVLTF. In nucleotides, the CDR3 is TGTGCCAGCAGTTCCTCCTCGTGGACAGGGGCTGGCGTCCTGACTTTC.

The V gene is TRBV7-2, the J gene TRBJ1-5; the match to TRBD1 covers 7 bases. V lost 3 bases, J lost 7 bases, and 3 bases stayed unmatched. The CDR3 consists of 13 residues. Germline V lookup: CDR1 SGHTA, CDR2 FQGNSA. The DNA for the CDR3 is TGTGCCAGCAGCTTTGACAGGGAGCAGCCCCAGCATTTT. Translation gives CASSFDREQPQHF.

The table lists this clonotype with many counts. The chain joins TRBV4-1 to TRBJ2-1; the match to TRBD1 covers 9 bases. This CDR3 has 18 residues. Per germline, CDR1 MGHRA and CDR2 YSYEKL. The V and J ends lost 1 base and 5 bases, in that order; junction bases with no gene match: 12. CDR3 nucleotide sequence: TGCGCCAGCAGCCAAGGGGCATCGGGGACAGGGTTAAACAATGAGCAGTTCTTC. Translation gives CASSQGASGTGLNNEQFF.

This clonotype has ten or more counts. The chain uses TRBV11-2 and TRBJ2-7, with TRBD2 matching over 7 bases. CDR1 and CDR2 from the germline V gene are SGHAT and FQNNGV. The CDR3 runs to 14 residues. The V segment lost 3 bases and the J segment 6 bases; nucleotides outside the gene matches: 8. The CDR3 sequence: CASSLDPGRVEQYF. The CDR3 DNA sequence: TGTGCCAGCAGCTTGGATCCAGGGAGGGTCGAGCAGTACTTC.

This clonotype was counted a few times. The chain links TRBV15 to TRBJ2-1; TRBD1 is a possible D gene (6 bases). Trimming removed 5 bases at V and 12 bases at J, with 14 bases between. Germline V gene lookup returns CDR1 LNHNV and CDR2 YYDKDF (reference sequence). This CDR3 is 12 amino acids long. The CDR3 sequence is CATSQTQTGQFF. CDR3 DNA sequence: TGTGCCACCAGCCAAACTCAGACAGGGCAGTTCTTC.

V is TRBV18 and J is TRBJ2-2; D gene uncertain. V lost 6 bases, J lost 5 bases, and 10 bases lay in between. This CDR3 comprises 13 residues. The germline V gene has CDR1 KGHSH and CDR2 LQKENI. The CDR3 spells CASSRTTTGELFF. In nucleotides, the CDR3 is TGTGCCAGCTCGCGAACAACAACCGGGGAGCTGTTTTTT. Filled out from reference TRBV18 and TRBJ2-2, the complete variable domain reads NAGVMQNPRHLVRRRGQEARLRCSPMKGHSHVYWYRQLPEEGLKFMVYLQKENIIDESGMPKERFSAEFPKEGPSILRIQQVVRGDSAAYFCASSRTTTGELFFGEGSRLTVL.

The rearrangement uses TRBV4-1 and TRBJ1-1, with D maybe TRBD1 (6 bases). Looked up from germline, CDR1 is MGHRA and CDR2 is YSYEKL. This CDR3 is 15 amino acids long. With 3 bases removed from V and 0 bases from J, the gap between germline ends came to 11 bases. The CDR3 here is CASSQARQVNTEAFF. CDR3 bases: TGCGCCAGCAGCCAGGCCCGACAGGTGAACACTGAAGCTTTCTTT.

This clonotype was counted at least ten times. The chain combines TRBV6-2 or TRBV6-3 with TRBJ1-5; D remains ambiguous. Per germline, CDR1 MNHEY and CDR2 SVGEGT. V lost 8 bases and J 0 bases, leaving 5 bases between the germline ends. CDR3 length: 12 residues. In nucleotides, the CDR3 is TGTGCCAGCCGCGATAGCAATCAGCCCCAGCATTTT. Amino acids: CASRDSNQPQHF.

The chain joins TRBV6-1 to TRBJ2-5; D is perhaps TRBD2 (6 bases). V lost 5 bases and J lost 7, with 17 bases in between. The CDR3 spans 14 residues. From germline, CDR1 is MNHNS and CDR2 SASEGT. The CDR3 reads CASSPQGGSGTQYF. The CDR3 DNA is TGTGCCAGCAGTCCCCAGGGAGGAAGCGGGACCCAGTACTTC.

This clonotype has more than one count but fewer than ten. This chain connects TRBV5-5 to TRBJ2-2; the D gene could be TRBD1 or TRBD2 (5 bases each). From germline, CDR1 is SGHKS and CDR2 YYEKEE (reference sequence). Trimming cost V 1 base and J 5 bases, with 9 bases left between them. The CDR3 is 14 residues long. Here the CDR3 reads CASSLFRETGELFF. CDR3 in DNA: TGTGCCAGCAGCTTGTTCAGGGAGACCGGGGAGCTGTTTTTT.

V gene TRBV6-2 or TRBV6-3 combines with J gene TRBJ2-7; no definite D call. Per the germline V gene, CDR1 is MNHEY and CDR2 is SVGEGT. Trimming took 2 bases from V and 3 from J, leaving 14 bases between them. The CDR3 has 15 amino acids. The CDR3 DNA follows: TGTGCCAGCAGTTACCGTGCTTGGGCGCACTACGAGCAGTACTTC. Its translation: CASSYRAWAHYEQYF.

The chain carries TRBV10-3 and TRBJ1-1, with a weak D call TRBD1 (5 bases). V was pared by 2 bases and J by 0 bases, with 7 bases between. CDR3 length: 14 residues. Germline values: CDR1 ENHRY, CDR2 SYGVKD. The CDR3, as DNA: TGTGCCATCAGTGAGACAGGAATGAACACTGAAGCTTTCTTT. Its translation is CAISETGMNTEAFF.

The chain joins TRBV19 to TRBJ2-7; TRBD2 matches at 9 bases. The germline V gene has CDR1 LNHDA and CDR2 SQIVND (reference sequence). Trimming took 5 bases from V and 1 from J; bases not matched to a gene: 3. There are 14 residues in the CDR3. CDR3 protein: CASSPSGMSYEQYF. CDR3 nucleotide sequence: TGTGCCAGTAGTCCTAGCGGGATGTCCTACGAGCAGTACTTC.

This clonotype was observed a few times. The V and J genes are TRBV5-1 and TRBJ2-5, with a weak D call TRBD1 (5 bases). The V end was cut by 5 bases, the J end by 3 bases, with 17 bases between. Germline V CDR1 and CDR2: SGHRS, YFSETQ. The CDR3 extends over 15 amino acids. The CDR3: CASRRDSPREETQYF. CDR3 nucleotide sequence: TGCGCCAGCAGACGTGACAGCCCCCGGGAAGAGACCCAGTACTTC.

Only a few counts were recorded for this clonotype. The rearrangement joins TRBV7-8 to TRBJ1-1, with a possible D match to TRBD1 (6 bases). Germline CDR1 reads SGHVS; CDR2 reads FQNEAQ. Trimming removed 6 bases at V and 1 base at J, with 9 bases between. This CDR3 contains 13 residues. DNA of the CDR3: TGTGCCAGCAGACAGGGCAGGAACACTGAAGCTTTCTTT. Protein product: CASRQGRNTEAFF.

This clonotype was found a few times. The V call is TRBV5-1, the J call TRBJ2-4; D might be TRBD2 (5 bases). V was clipped by 0 bases and J by 8 bases, with 18 bases between them. The CDR3 has 16 amino acids. Germline V gene sequence: CDR1 SGHRS, CDR2 YFSETQ. For the CDR3, the DNA is TGCGCCAGCAGCTTGGGAGTTGTTGGGTTGCGGGACATTCAGTACTTC. Translation: CASSLGVVGLRDIQYF.

The chain couples TRBV7-9 to TRBJ2-7; 10 nucleotides align to TRBD2. From germline, CDR1 is SEHNR and CDR2 FQNEAQ (reference sequence). This CDR3 comprises 15 residues. V lost 1 base, J lost 3 bases, and 3 bases stayed unmatched. In DNA, the CDR3 is TGTGCCAGCAGCTTAGGACTAGCGGGCCGCTACGAGCAGTACTTC. This gives the protein CASSLGLAGRYEQYF.

This chain joins TRBV5-1 and TRBJ1-2, with TRBD1 matching 8 bases. The CDR3 length is 13 residues. Unmatched junction bases numbered 11, after V lost 4 bases and J lost 12 bases. In germline, CDR1 is SGHRS, CDR2 YFSETQ. The CDR3 sequence is CASSRDRPGEDTF. The CDR3 coding sequence is TGCGCCAGCAGCCGGGACAGGCCTGGTGAGGACACCTTC.

The chain recombines TRBV19 with TRBJ2-7; TRBD1 matches 8 bases. The CDR3 covers 15 residues. Per the germline V gene, CDR1 is LNHDA and CDR2 is SQIVND (reference sequence). The V and J ends lost 3 bases and 5 bases, in that order; junction bases with no gene match: 9. The CDR3, as DNA: TGTGCCAGTAGTATTCGTGCGGGACAGGCCCACGAGCAGTACTTC. Its protein is CASSIRAGQAHEQYF.

This clonotype was detected many times. V and J are TRBV4-2 and TRBJ1-6; D remains ambiguous. The CDR3 is 13 residues long. V gave up 3 bases and J gave up 6 bases, with 6 bases separating them. Germline V lookup: CDR1 LGHNA, CDR2 YNFKEQ. The CDR3 protein is CASSQGSNSPLHF. DNA of the CDR3: TGTGCCAGCAGCCAGGGGAGTAATTCACCCCTCCACTTT.